This entry concerns a single T cell receptor beta chain. This entry is derived from a study of blood T cell repertoires in COVID-19. About the research overall: Some COVID-19 samples were acute and others convalescent; all came from the United States, Italy and Spain. T cells, B-cell-depleted T cells, or PBMCs supplied cDNA or gDNA.

The CDR3 extends over 15 amino acids. Germline V gives CDR1 KGHSH, CDR2 LQKENI. Trimming took 5 bases from V and 2 from J; bases not matched to a gene: 8. In the original analysis: Reference gene primer amplification gave estimated nucleated cell counts. The protocol was immunoSEQ multiplex PCR, while the TCRdb copy is restricted to in-frame clones and leaves out a portion. V and J calls and clone size are as listed in that table; D and trimming were resolved from the DNA. Of under 100,000 clones in the sample, around four fifths were seen once. The TCR originated in a woman in her sixties or seventies with active or convalescent COVID-19. Sequencing was performed on peripheral blood. The V call is TRBV18, the J call TRBJ2-7; 8 nucleotides line up with TRBD1. CDR3 sequence reads: CASSEQGAHPYEQYF. As DNA, the CDR3 is TGTGCCAGCTCAGAGCAGGGGGCGCATCCCTACGAGCAGTACTTC. Combining the CDR3 with reference TRBV18 and TRBJ2-7 gives the whole variable domain NAGVMQNPRHLVRRRGQEARLRCSPMKGHSHVYWYRQLPEEGLKFMVYLQKENIIDESGMPKERFSAEFPKEGPSILRIQQVVRGDSAAYFCASSEQGAHPYEQYFGPGTRLTVT.